The 15 T cell receptor beta chains given below trace back to one sample, sequenced in a study of tumor-infiltrating lymphocytes in oesophageal squamous cell carcinoma. TCRdb passed the PCR reads through MiXCR, listing each CDR3 protein once. The sample shows approximately 18,000 distinct CDR3 sequences, 40% of them seen only once. Sequencing was done on a sample of blood. The source is a male donor with esophageal squamous cell carcinoma.

The gene calls are TRBV28 and TRBJ2-1; the D gene could be TRBD1 or TRBD2 (6 bases each). There are 15 residues in the CDR3. Germline V gene data show CDR1 as MDHEN and CDR2 as SYDVKM. V gave up 6 bases and J gave up 5 bases, with 17 bases separating them. CDR3 in amino acids: CASSPRGRTNNEQFF. For the CDR3, the DNA is TGTGCCAGCAGCCCCAGGGGACGGACTAACAATGAGCAGTTCTTC.

A remark on this clonotype: A read error may explain this, as a much larger clone is one base away. This sequence joins TRBV19 and TRBJ2-1; 8 bases line up with TRBD1. This CDR3 has 16 residues. CDR1 LNHDA and CDR2 SQIVND come from the germline V gene (reference sequence). Germline trimming cut 6 bases from V and 12 bases from J; bases unmatched to any gene: 19. As DNA, the CDR3 is TGTGCCAGTAGCCCTCTCGGAACCGGGACAGGACTGCGGCAGTTCTTC. It yields the protein CASSPLGTGTGLRQFF.

Worth noting for this clonotype: Given the absence of the conserved phenylalanine or tryptophan at the CDR3 end, a read error is likely. The DNA is omitted, as the CDR3 cannot be located on it reliably, and the CDR3 follows TCRdb's listing. The chain joins TRBV6-6 to TRBJ2-7. The CDR3 spans 9 residues, counting both ends. Germline V gene lookup returns CDR1 MNHNY and CDR2 SVGAGI (reference sequence). This CDR3 is CASSYDRLS.

The chain recombines TRBV7-3 with TRBJ2-5, with 8 positions matching TRBD2. The tail of the sequence fits TRBJ2-1 better, so the J call may be wrong. Germline CDR1 SGHTA, CDR2 FQGTGA. The CDR3 consists of 15 residues. The CDR3 here is CASSSGGSGGNEQFF. In DNA, the CDR3 is TGTGCCAGCAGCTCTGGAGGGAGCGGGGGAAATGAGCAGTTCTTC.

Of note for this clonotype: This CDR3 fails to terminate in the conserved phenylalanine or tryptophan, so it likely reflects a read error. It is unclear where the CDR3 begins or ends on the DNA, so no DNA is shown, and the CDR3 is as TCRdb lists it. The chain combines TRBV6-1 with TRBJ1-6; the listed D gene, TRBD1, was not tested against the DNA. CDR1 and CDR2 from the germline V gene are MNHNS and SASEGT. The CDR3 length equals 8 residues, ends included. CDR3 loop: CASSEGGA.

This clonotype was seen ten or more times. The chain employs TRBV11-3 and TRBJ2-2; D is unresolved. The CDR3 has 14 residues. V shed 4 bases and J shed 3 bases, with 9 bases lying between them. Per the germline V gene, CDR1 is SGHNT and CDR2 is YENEEA. CDR3 bases: TGTGCCAGCAGCTCGACACTTTACACCGGGGAGCTGTTTTTT. Translation gives CASSSTLYTGELFF.

This chain joins TRBV11-1 and TRBJ2-1, with D hard to call. Gene TRBJ2-7 matches the end of the DNA better, so the J call may be wrong. This CDR3 has 14 amino acids. Looked up from germline, CDR1 is SGHAT and CDR2 is FQDESV (reference sequence). Here the CDR3 reads CASSLGLGTYEQYF. The CDR3 nucleotides read TGTGCCAGCAGCCTGGGCCTAGGAACCTACGAGCAGTACTTC.

This clonotype appeared a few times. The CDR3, as DNA: TGTGCCAGCAGCTTATCGAACTACGAGCAGTACTTC. This translates into CASSLSNYEQYF. V usage is TRBV7-9 and J usage is TRBJ2-7; no firm D call. Trimming took 2 bases from V and 3 from J, leaving 5 bases between them. The CDR3 spans 12 residues. Germline values: CDR1 SEHNR, CDR2 FQNEAQ (reference sequence).

By its share, this clonotype is medium-sized. The chain combines TRBV6-1 with TRBJ2-1; 15 nucleotides line up with TRBD2. Trimming removed 8 bases from V and 7 bases from J; junction bases left unmatched: 6. The CDR3 spans 15 residues. Per germline, CDR1 MNHNS and CDR2 SASEGT. The DNA for the CDR3 is TGTGCCAGCCACATCGGGACTAGCGGGGGGAATGAGCAGTTCTTC. Residues: CASHIGTSGGNEQFF.

By sample fraction, this clonotype is medium-sized (0.01 to 0.1%). The chain has TRBV28 and TRBJ1-1; TRBD1 is a possible D gene (5 bases). The CDR3 extends over 13 amino acids. The V gene's germline CDR1 is MDHEN and CDR2 SYDVKM. With 3 bases removed from V and 2 bases from J, the gap between germline ends came to 7 bases. In DNA, the CDR3 is TGTGCCAGCAGTTTGCAGGGCAACACTGAAGCTTTCTTT. This codes for CASSLQGNTEAFF.

This clonotype has a count of ten or more. A much larger clone lies one base from this, so it may be a read error. The chain employs TRBV11-2 and TRBJ2-5, with D perhaps TRBD2 (6 bases). From germline, CDR1 is SGHAT and CDR2 FQNNGV. The V end lost 5 bases, the J end lost 11 bases, and 27 bases lay between the germline ends. The CDR3 has 16 amino acids. The CDR3 sequence is CASSPMASVTYNEQYF. The CDR3 nucleotides are TGTGCCAGCAGCCCCATGGCTAGCGTGACCTACAATGAGCAGTACTTC.

About this clonotype itself: The CDR3 carries no conserved terminal phenylalanine or tryptophan, so it likely arises from a read error. The DNA is omitted, as the CDR3 cannot be located on it reliably, and the CDR3 follows TCRdb's listing. The V gene is TRBV6-9, the J gene TRBJ2-1; whether TRBD2, the table's D call, matches the DNA was not checked. Germline CDR1 reads MNHGY; CDR2 reads SVAAGI. The CDR3 sequence runs 15 residues, both termini included. The CDR3 reads CASKLGSDYGYTFGS.

This clonotype was detected ten times or more. At one end the junction does not follow the germline gene, possibly because of a read error. The V and J genes are TRBV2 and TRBJ1-2; TRBD1 matches 7 bases. The CDR3 is made up of 13 amino acids. In germline, CDR1 is SNHLY, CDR2 FYNNEI. The CDR3 DNA sequence: TGTGCCGGCAGAACGGACAGGCTCTATGGCTACACCTTC. This gives the protein CAGRTDRLYGYTF.

The chain has TRBV14 and TRBJ2-1; the D gene is possibly TRBD1 (5 bases). The J call may be wrong; the DNA end is better matched by TRBJ2-7. Germline V lookup: CDR1 SGHDN, CDR2 FVKESK. This CDR3 has 14 amino acids. The CDR3 loop is CASSHPGGANEQYF. The CDR3 coding sequence is TGTGCCAGCAGCCACCCCGGTGGGGCCAATGAGCAGTACTTC.

This clonotype ranks as medium-sized. The rearrangement joins TRBV7-3 to TRBJ2-2; D is tentatively TRBD1 or TRBD2 (5 bases each). The germline V gene encodes CDR1 SGHTA and CDR2 FQGTGA. The V gene lost 2 bases and the J gene lost 1 base, with 14 bases spanning the gap. This CDR3 region has 17 residues. The CDR3 nucleotides are TGTGCCAGCAGCTTAGGGTCGGGACCCTTGAACACCGGGGAGCTGTTTTTT. Amino acids: CASSLGSGPLNTGELFF.